This T cell receptor beta chain came from a study of T cell repertoires in cytomegalovirus infection. As for the study in general: In public TCR beta signatures, there were indications of both CMV infection and matching HLA type.

TCRdb reprocessed the reads with MiXCR, giving one entry per CDR3 protein. This sample has about 310,000 distinct CDR3 sequences, with around 9.6% found just once. The trim removed 10 bases at V and 2 bases at J, leaving 3 bases unmatched. The CDR3 extends over 14 amino acids. Germline loops: CDR1 SGHTA, CDR2 FQGNSA. This clonotype was counted ten times or more. The sequence derives from a human donor in good health (CMV status not recorded). Some clones in this sample may be carry-over from other donors' samples. The sequencing input was PBMCs. V is TRBV7-2 and J is TRBJ2-3; 13 bases are shared with TRBD2. CDR3 loop: CANGLAGDTDTQYF. Here the CDR3 DNA reads TGTGCCAACGGACTAGCGGGGGACACAGATACGCAGTATTTT.